What follows describes a single T cell receptor beta chain. Its antigen is still unknown. This entry comes from a study of T cell responses to AZD1222 COVID-19 vaccine. Overall study results and limits: Donors in the cohort were predominantly white British and more often female, and clonal diversity was possibly underestimated. Among spike-specific TCRs, nearly half reportedly target unmutated variant regions.

This table comes from immunoSEQ multiplex PCR, and its TCRdb copy is limited to in-frame clones, with some not included. The repertoire holds roughly 120,000 clones, with approximately 90% as singletons. The source is an adult in good health. Material: peripheral blood, obtained on day 0 of AZD1222 vaccination.

CDR3 sequence reads: CASSPRGGAKNIQYF. The CDR3 DNA reads TGTGCCAGCAGCCCGCGGGGGGGAGCCAAAAACATTCAGTACTTC. The V and J genes are TRBV7-9 and TRBJ2-4; 9 bases fit TRBD2. Trimming removed 5 bases from V and 0 bases from J; junction bases left unmatched: 2. The germline V gene encodes CDR1 SEHNR and CDR2 FQNEAQ (reference sequence). The CDR3 has 15 amino acids.